A single sample gave rise to the 25 T cell receptor beta chains below, sequenced in a study of cytomegalovirus exposure and HLA in healthy donors. Both 60 Vbeta primers and 13 Jbeta primers went into the PCR. Libraries were prepared by immunoSEQ multiplex PCR; TCRdb keeps only in-frame clonotypes and omits some of them. The repertoire table contains around 75,000 clones. Material for sequencing was PBMCs. These TCRs come from a man aged 35 to 55 in good health and CMV-seronegative.

This chain connects TRBV4-3 to TRBJ2-7; 8 nucleotides align to TRBD2. Germline loops: CDR1 LGHNA, CDR2 YSLEER. V dropped 0 bases and J dropped 1; count of bases not matched to a gene: 20. This CDR3 has 21 amino acids. In nucleotides, the CDR3 is TGCGCCAGCAGCCAAGAAAAGGTCGGTGGTGGCCGGGAGGGGAATTCCTACGAGCAGTACTTC. This translates into CASSQEKVGGGREGNSYEQYF.

The V and J genes are TRBV14 and TRBJ1-1; TRBD1 agrees at 9 bases. The V segment lost 4 bases and the J segment 2 bases; nucleotides outside the gene matches: 23. The CDR3 consists of 21 residues. CDR1 SGHDN and CDR2 FVKESK come from the germline V gene. The CDR3 DNA sequence: TGTGCCAGCAGCCTAGATTCCGGGACAGGGTGGCTCAAACTCCGAAACACTGAAGCTTTCTTT. This codes for CASSLDSGTGWLKLRNTEAFF.

This chain joins TRBV6-5 and TRBJ1-6; TRBD1 is a possible D gene (5 bases). Germline V gene lookup returns CDR1 MNHEY and CDR2 SVGAGI. V was clipped by 4 bases and J by 6 bases, with 13 bases between them. CDR3 size: 15 residues. The CDR3 DNA is TGTGCCAGCAGTTCGCCCGGGACTCGTAATTCACCCCTCCACTTT. Translation: CASSSPGTRNSPLHF.

V usage is TRBV10-2 and J usage is TRBJ2-5, with 10 nucleotides matching TRBD2. Germline CDR1 is WSHSY and CDR2 is SAAADI. V lost 6 bases and J lost 1; bases outside the gene matches: 5. The CDR3 is made up of 15 amino acids. CDR3 region: CASRSSGGAQETQYF. The CDR3 DNA reads as TGCGCCAGCAGGTCAAGCGGGGGGGCCCAAGAGACCCAGTACTTC.

The rearrangement joins TRBV23-1 to TRBJ2-7; no firm D call. Being an ORF, TRBV23-1 has a function that is uncertain. Trimming removed 7 bases from V and 2 bases from J, with 18 bases in between. This CDR3 contains 15 residues. The CDR3 is CASNPPPTAAYEQYF. The CDR3 bases are TGCGCCAGCAACCCCCCCCCGACGGCGGCCTACGAGCAGTACTTC.

The V call is TRBV19, the J call TRBJ2-7; 8 bases align to TRBD2. CDR1 is LNHDA, CDR2 SQIVND, per germline (reference sequence). The CDR3 has 16 residues. The ends lost 3 bases at V and 2 bases at J; junction bases unmatched: 9. This chain's CDR3 is CASSITFGGGTYEQYF. The DNA for the CDR3 is TGTGCCAGTAGTATTACGTTCGGCGGGGGGACCTACGAGCAGTACTTC.

The chain carries TRBV19 and TRBJ2-2; TRBD1 matches 7 bases. J lost 0 bases, V lost 9 bases, and 4 bases had no gene match. The germline CDR1 and CDR2 sequences are LNHDA and SQIVND (reference sequence). The CDR3 contains 14 residues. The DNA for the CDR3 is TGTGCCAGCAGACAGGGCCCGAACACCGGGGAGCTGTTTTTT. It specifies CASRQGPNTGELFF.

The chain recombines TRBV5-1 with TRBJ2-7; D may be TRBD2 (6 bases). The CDR3 is made up of 16 amino acids. CDR1 SGHRS and CDR2 YFSETQ come from the germline V gene. Trimming stripped 4 bases from V and 5 bases from J, with 22 bases between. CDR3 sequence: CASSPGTLSFGDEQYF. CDR3 DNA sequence: TGCGCCAGCAGCCCGGGGACTTTATCGTTCGGGGACGAGCAGTACTTC.

V is TRBV30 and J is TRBJ1-4, with a tentative D call TRBD1 (5 bases). There are 13 residues in the CDR3. Germline CDR1 is GTSNPN and CDR2 is SVGIG (reference sequence). With 0 bases removed from V and 7 bases from J, the gap between germline ends came to 9 bases. CDR3 in amino acids: CAWSVGGVEKLFF. Written as DNA, the CDR3 is TGTGCCTGGAGTGTGGGGGGGGTTGAAAAACTGTTTTTT. The whole variable domain, remainder taken from reference TRBV30 and TRBJ1-4, is SQTIHQWPATLVQPVGSPLSLECTVEGTSNPNLYWYRQAAGRGLQLLFYSVGIGQISSEVPQNLSASRPQDRQFILSSKKLLLSDSGFYLCAWSVGGVEKLFFGSGTQLSVL.

The chain combines TRBV28 with TRBJ1-5, with a weak D call TRBD1 (6 bases). The CDR3 is 17 amino acids. V was shortened by 2 bases and J by 2 bases, with 16 bases between the two germline ends. Germline V CDR1 and CDR2: MDHEN, SYDVKM. The CDR3 sequence is CASSLEAGAGGNQPQHF. CDR3 nucleotides: TGTGCCAGCAGTTTAGAGGCAGGGGCGGGAGGCAATCAGCCCCAGCATTTT.

The rearrangement joins TRBV9 to TRBJ2-5; D not resolved. Trimming stripped 1 base from V and 2 bases from J, with 15 bases between. This CDR3 has 16 amino acids. Germline V lookup: CDR1 SGDLS, CDR2 YYNGEE. The CDR3 DNA sequence: TGTGCCAGCAGCGTATCTTCAGTCCCCGGGCAAGAGACCCAGTACTTC. Translation gives CASSVSSVPGQETQYF.

The genes are TRBV18 and TRBJ1-4, with D maybe TRBD1 (5 bases). There are 15 residues in the CDR3. The germline gives CDR1 KGHSH, CDR2 LQKENI. Deletions cut 1 base from V and 2 bases from J, with 8 bases between. The CDR3 DNA reads TGTGCCAGCTCACCACTTACAGGCACTAATGAAAAACTGTTTTTT. Translated, it gives CASSPLTGTNEKLFF.

The chain joins TRBV19 to TRBJ1-1; 7 bases fit TRBD1. The V segment lost 4 bases and the J segment 3 bases; nucleotides outside the gene matches: 14. This CDR3 region has 17 residues. Per the germline V gene, CDR1 is LNHDA and CDR2 is SQIVND (reference sequence). The CDR3 spells CASSTKHDREEDTEAFF. The CDR3 nucleotides are TGTGCCAGTAGTACAAAACACGACAGGGAAGAAGACACTGAAGCTTTCTTT.

This rearrangement joins TRBV6-1 to TRBJ2-2, with D perhaps TRBD2 (7 bases). Trimming took off 0 bases at V and 7 bases at J, with 12 bases between the two ends. Germline assignment: CDR1 MNHNS and CDR2 SASEGT. This CDR3 is 15 amino acids long. The CDR3 DNA sequence: TGTGCCAGCAGTGAAGCGGGGGGGCTGGGCGGGGAGCTGTTTTTT. Encoded protein: CASSEAGGLGGELFF.

The chain employs TRBV18 and TRBJ2-5; possible D gene TRBD1, 5 bases. The DNA matches TRBJ2-7 better at its end, which makes the J call doubtful. This CDR3 is built from 14 residues. In germline, CDR1 is KGHSH, CDR2 LQKENI. The CDR3 is CASSPQTGPHEQYF. Written as DNA, the CDR3 is TGTGCCAGCTCACCACAAACAGGTCCTCACGAGCAGTACTTC.

This sequence joins TRBV2 and TRBJ1-5; maybe TRBD1 (6 bases). Deletions cut 6 bases from V and 4 bases from J, with 13 bases between. Germline assignment: CDR1 SNHLY and CDR2 FYNNEI. This CDR3 contains 14 residues. In DNA, the CDR3 is TGTGCCAGCAGGATGGACAGCGCTAATCAGCCCCAGCATTTT. Amino acids: CASRMDSANQPQHF.

The chain links TRBV30 to TRBJ1-2, with TRBD1 matching over 8 bases. The CDR3 totals 12 residues. From germline, CDR1 is GTSNPN and CDR2 SVGIG (reference sequence). This CDR3 is CGLDRDEDGYTF. CDR3 nucleotides: TGTGGGCTGGACAGGGACGAGGATGGCTACACCTTC.

The CDR3 DNA reads TGTGCCAGGCAAGTGGGGGAACGGACTAGCGGGAGTATCTACGAGCAGTACTTC. Protein: CARQVGERTSGSIYEQYF. The V call is TRBV2, the J call TRBJ2-7, with 13 bases that match TRBD2. The CDR3 runs to 18 residues. The germline V gene has CDR1 SNHLY and CDR2 FYNNEI. The V segment lost 9 bases and the J segment 3 bases; nucleotides outside the gene matches: 17.

This chain links TRBV4-3 with TRBJ1-4, with D hard to call. Germline CDR1 is LGHNA and CDR2 is YSLEER. Trimming pared 1 base from V and 6 bases from J, leaving 6 bases between. There are 13 residues in the CDR3. The CDR3 is CASSQGAYEKLFF. The CDR3 nucleotides read TGCGCCAGCAGCCAAGGAGCCTATGAAAAACTGTTTTTT.

The genes are TRBV7-9 and TRBJ2-7, with D possibly TRBD2 on 6 matching bases. V was shortened by 4 bases and J by 3 bases, with 19 bases between the two germline ends. The CDR3 runs to 16 residues. Germline V gene sequence: CDR1 SEHNR, CDR2 FQNEAQ (reference sequence). Written as DNA, the CDR3 is TGTGCCAGCAGCTCTCCCCGGGGGAGGAAGTACTACGAGCAGTACTTC. Protein sequence: CASSSPRGRKYYEQYF.

The rearrangement links TRBV29-1 to TRBJ2-7, with D maybe TRBD1 (6 bases). In germline, CDR1 is SQVTM, CDR2 ANQGSEA. The CDR3 has 13 amino acids. V was cut by 6 bases and J by 0 bases, with 12 bases left in between. CDR3 in amino acids: CSVIDRSSYEQYF. CDR3 nucleotides: TGCAGCGTCATAGACAGGAGCTCCTACGAGCAGTACTTC.

V and J are TRBV5-1 and TRBJ2-7, with TRBD2 matching 14 bases. V lost 3 bases, J lost 5 bases, and 4 bases stayed unmatched. This CDR3 spans 15 amino acids. CDR1 is SGHRS and CDR2 is YFSETQ in the germline V gene. This chain's CDR3 is CASSSGTSGRHEQYF. The CDR3, as DNA: TGCGCCAGCAGCTCCGGGACTAGCGGGAGACACGAGCAGTACTTC. Full variable domain (outside the CDR3, taken from reference TRBV5-1 and TRBJ2-7): KAGVTQTPRYLIKTRGQQVTLSCSPISGHRSVSWYQQTPGQGLQFLFEYFSETQRNKGNFPGRFSGRQFSNSRSEMNVSTLELGDSALYLCASSSGTSGRHEQYFGPGTRLTVT.

The rearrangement uses TRBV6-5 and TRBJ1-1; D is undetermined. Per germline, CDR1 MNHEY and CDR2 SVGAGI. Trimming stripped 0 bases from V and 0 bases from J, with 8 bases between. The CDR3 runs 15 residues. This chain's CDR3 is CASSYSSRLNTEAFF. The CDR3 DNA sequence: TGTGCCAGCAGTTACTCGAGCAGGTTGAACACTGAAGCTTTCTTT.

The V and J genes are TRBV7-2 and TRBJ2-5; D is ambiguous. This CDR3 comprises 13 residues. Germline V gene sequence: CDR1 SGHTA, CDR2 FQGNSA. The ends were cut back, 2 bases at V and 1 base at J, with 5 bases in the middle. The CDR3 protein is CASSLSFQETQYF. For the CDR3, the DNA is TGTGCCAGCAGCTTATCGTTCCAAGAGACCCAGTACTTC.

The rearrangement uses TRBV27 and TRBJ2-7; TRBD1 aligns across 9 bases. The CDR3 consists of 17 residues. In germline, CDR1 is MNHEY, CDR2 SMNVEV (reference sequence). V shed 5 bases and J 2 bases; nucleotides not matched to a gene: 13. CDR3 DNA sequence: TGTGCCAGCAGTCTCCGGGACAGGGCCCCTTTACCCTACGAGCAGTACTTC. Translated, it gives CASSLRDRAPLPYEQYF.